This paragraph reports one TCR beta chain. Its specificity is unknown. The CDR3 has 12 amino acids. V gave up 1 base and J gave up 9 bases, with 7 bases separating them. CDR1 is MGHDK, CDR2 SYGVNS, per germline. The data stem from a study of T cell responses to AZD1222 COVID-19 vaccine. For the study at large: Recipients boosted at about 4 weeks or about 12 weeks are pooled. Study-level results: The donor group comprised mostly white British people and more females; the analysis possibly underestimated clonal diversity. It was only 6 or 7 AZD1222 recipients who were seropositive at baseline.

Sequencing used immunoSEQ multiplex PCR; TCRdb keeps in-frame clones, though not all of them. This sample has roughly 100,000 clones, with 75% to 95% found just once. The specimen comprised peripheral blood, sampled on day 0 of AZD1222 vaccination. The rearrangement links TRBV25-1 to TRBJ2-1, with D possibly TRBD2 on 5 matching bases. This receptor was taken from an adult in good health. This CDR3 reads CASSESRGEQFF. CDR3 DNA: TGTGCCAGCAGTGAATCACGGGGTGAGCAGTTCTTC.